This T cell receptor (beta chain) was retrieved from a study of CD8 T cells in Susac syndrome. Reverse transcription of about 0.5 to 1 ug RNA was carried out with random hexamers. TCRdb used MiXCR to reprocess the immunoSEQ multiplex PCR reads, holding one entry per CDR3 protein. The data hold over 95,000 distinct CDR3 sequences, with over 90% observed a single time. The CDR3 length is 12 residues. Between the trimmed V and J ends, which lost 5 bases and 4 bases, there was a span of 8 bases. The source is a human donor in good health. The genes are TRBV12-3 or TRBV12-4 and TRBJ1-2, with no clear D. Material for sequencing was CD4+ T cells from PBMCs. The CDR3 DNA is TGTGCCAGCAGTAGGCACACCTATGGCTACACCTTC. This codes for CASSRHTYGYTF.